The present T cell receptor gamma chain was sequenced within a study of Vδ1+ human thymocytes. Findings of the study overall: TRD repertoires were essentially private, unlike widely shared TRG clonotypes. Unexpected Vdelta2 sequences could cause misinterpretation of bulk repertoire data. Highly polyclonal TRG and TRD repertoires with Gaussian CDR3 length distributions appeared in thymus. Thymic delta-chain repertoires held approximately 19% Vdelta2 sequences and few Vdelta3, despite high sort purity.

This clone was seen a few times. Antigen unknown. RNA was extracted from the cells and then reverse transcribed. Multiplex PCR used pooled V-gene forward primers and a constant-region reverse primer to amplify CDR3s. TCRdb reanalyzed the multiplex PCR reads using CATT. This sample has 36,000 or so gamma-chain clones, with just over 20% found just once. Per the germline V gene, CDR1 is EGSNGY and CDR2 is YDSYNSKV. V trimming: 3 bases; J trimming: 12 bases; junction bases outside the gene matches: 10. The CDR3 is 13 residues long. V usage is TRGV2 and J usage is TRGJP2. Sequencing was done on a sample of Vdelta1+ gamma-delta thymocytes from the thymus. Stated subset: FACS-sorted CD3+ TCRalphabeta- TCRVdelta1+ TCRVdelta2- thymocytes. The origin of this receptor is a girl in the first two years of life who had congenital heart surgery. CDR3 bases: TGTGCCACCTGGGACAGGGGTGGGCGGATCAAGACGTTT. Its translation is CATWDRGGRIKTF.